The next 23 T cell receptor beta chains were all read from a single sample in a study of OX40 agonist ivuxolimab in advanced cancers. Data came from immunoSEQ multiplex PCR; TCRdb stores just in-frame clones and leaves some out. The sample consists of tens of thousands of clones, 90% of them appearing once. The sample consisted of CD4+ or CD8+ T cells sorted from blood, taken in a trial of the OX40 agonist ivuxolimab. All receptors come from an adult with an advanced solid tumor such as melanoma, head and neck, liver or kidney cancer.

The chain is built from TRBV5-1 and TRBJ2-2; perhaps TRBD1 as D (5 bases). This CDR3 is 16 amino acids long. Trimming stripped 4 bases from V and 1 base from J, with 14 bases between. Germline V lookup: CDR1 SGHRS, CDR2 YFSETQ. The CDR3 sequence: CASSPPWGRNTGELFF. The CDR3 coding sequence is TGCGCCAGCAGCCCCCCGTGGGGCCGGAACACCGGGGAGCTGTTTTTT.

This clone was detected once. This rearrangement joins TRBV7-2 to TRBJ2-3, with unresolved D. V was shortened by 1 base and J by 4 bases, with 12 bases between the two germline ends. Germline CDR1 and CDR2: SGHTA and FQGNSA. This CDR3 spans 15 amino acids. CDR3 nucleotide sequence: TGTGCCAGCAGCTTAGGTGGCGTGGCCTCAGATACGCAGTATTTT. It codes for CASSLGGVASDTQYF.

V is TRBV6-1 and J is TRBJ2-1, with D hard to call. This CDR3 comprises 11 residues. CDR1 and CDR2 from the germline V gene are MNHNS and SASEGT. The ends were cut back, 7 bases at V and 10 bases at J, with 11 bases in the middle. CDR3 sequence (DNA): TGTGCCAGCATCCTTTTGAAGGAGCAGTTCTTC. This translates into CASILLKEQFF.

V is TRBV2 and J is TRBJ2-3; D is undetermined. The CDR3 contains 13 residues. Germline V gives CDR1 SNHLY, CDR2 FYNNEI. V was pared by 1 base and J by 1 base, with 3 bases between. CDR3 DNA sequence: TGTGCCAGCAGTGAAGAGGGCACAGATACGCAGTATTTT. As protein: CASSEEGTDTQYF.

The rearrangement uses TRBV7-9 and TRBJ1-3, with a weak D call TRBD1 (6 bases). V dropped 5 bases and J dropped 0 bases, with 14 bases sitting between them. There are 16 residues in the CDR3. The germline V gene encodes CDR1 SEHNR and CDR2 FQNEAQ (reference sequence). DNA of the CDR3: TGTGCCAGCAGCGTTCAGGGGCCGAGCTCTGGAAACACCATATATTTT. Translated, it gives CASSVQGPSSGNTIYF. Filled out from reference TRBV7-9 and TRBJ1-3, the complete variable domain reads DTGVSQNPRHKITKRGQNVTFRCDPISEHNRLYWYRQTLGQGPEFLTYFQNEAQLEKSRLLSDRFSAERPKGSFSTLEIQRTEQGDSAMYLCASSVQGPSSGNTIYFGEGSWLTVV.

V is TRBV5-1 and J is TRBJ2-3; D uncertain. Trimming pared 1 base from V and 2 bases from J, leaving 8 bases between. Germline assignment: CDR1 SGHRS and CDR2 YFSETQ. The CDR3 is made up of 14 amino acids. The CDR3 DNA is TGCGCCAGCAGCTTGACTACCACCACAGATACGCAGTATTTT. Translation: CASSLTTTTDTQYF.

This chain connects TRBV2 to TRBJ1-2; 8 bases agree with TRBD1. The CDR3 totals 13 residues. CDR1 SNHLY and CDR2 FYNNEI come from the germline V gene. J gave up 8 bases and V 4 bases, and 6 bases lay outside the gene matches. CDR3 loop: CASSAQGAEGYTF. The CDR3 coding sequence is TGTGCCAGCAGTGCCCAGGGGGCGGAAGGCTACACCTTC.

This clone turned up a few times. The V gene is TRBV29-1, the J gene TRBJ2-7; D is uncertain. The V gene lost 1 base and the J gene lost 4 bases, with 11 bases spanning the gap. The CDR3 sequence is 13 residues long. Germline V gene data show CDR1 as SQVTM and CDR2 as ANQGSEA. The CDR3 protein is CSVEAAGIYEQYF. In DNA, the CDR3 is TGCAGCGTTGAAGCCGCTGGAATATACGAGCAGTACTTC.

The chain carries TRBV7-8 and TRBJ2-1; D perhaps matches TRBD2 (5 bases). V was cut by 4 bases and J by 4 bases, with 17 bases left in between. The length of the CDR3 is 16 residues. CDR1 is SGHVS, CDR2 FQNEAQ, per germline. This chain's CDR3 is CASSSSFQRKYNEQFF. The CDR3 DNA is TGTGCCAGCAGCTCCAGTTTCCAGCGGAAGTACAATGAGCAGTTCTTC.

The gene calls are TRBV7-9 and TRBJ2-3, with 12 nucleotides matching TRBD2. Germline trimming cut 5 bases from V and 5 bases from J; bases unmatched to any gene: 5. Germline V gene sequence: CDR1 SEHNR, CDR2 FQNEAQ (reference sequence). CDR3 length equals 15 residues. The CDR3 reads CASSRPGLAGDTQYF. As DNA, the CDR3 is TGTGCCAGCAGCAGGCCGGGACTAGCGGGAGATACGCAGTATTTT.

The chain employs TRBV9 and TRBJ2-1; perhaps TRBD1 as D (7 bases). With 2 bases removed from V and 6 bases from J, the gap between germline ends came to 12 bases. Germline loops: CDR1 SGDLS, CDR2 YYNGEE. There are 14 residues in the CDR3. The CDR3 sequence is CASSVGGTVNEQFF. The DNA of the CDR3 is TGTGCCAGCAGCGTGGGCGGGACAGTCAATGAGCAGTTCTTC.

V and J are TRBV28 and TRBJ1-1; D gene uncertain. CDR3 length: 14 residues. Looked up from germline, CDR1 is MDHEN and CDR2 is SYDVKM. Trimming cost V 7 bases and J 4 bases, with 16 bases left between them. CDR3 in DNA: TGTGCCAGCAAAAGAAACGAATTTGGCACTGAAGCTTTCTTT. Translation gives CASKRNEFGTEAFF. Full variable domain (rest looked up from reference TRBV28 and TRBJ1-1): DVKVTQSSRYLVKRTGEKVFLECVQDMDHENMFWYRQDPGLGLRLIYFSYDVKMKEKGDIPEGYSVSREKKERFSLILESASTNQTSMYLCASKRNEFGTEAFFGQGTRLTVV.

The chain employs TRBV6-5 and TRBJ2-3; no clear D gene. Germline values: CDR1 MNHEY, CDR2 SVGAGI. The CDR3 sequence is 14 residues long. Trimming stripped 3 bases from V and 0 bases from J, with 7 bases between. The chain's CDR3 is CASSYSDSTDTQYF. CDR3 coding DNA: TGTGCCAGCAGTTATTCCGACAGCACAGATACGCAGTATTTT.

The chain carries TRBV7-6 and TRBJ2-1; D unresolved. Germline CDR1 and CDR2: SGHVS and FNYEAQ. The CDR3 covers 12 residues. Trimming removed 4 bases from V and 4 bases from J, with 5 bases in between. This chain's CDR3 is CASSSRYNEQFF. The CDR3 DNA follows: TGTGCCAGCAGCTCGAGATACAATGAGCAGTTCTTC. The whole variable domain, remainder taken from reference TRBV7-6 and TRBJ2-1, is GAGVSQSPRYKVTKRGQDVALRCDPISGHVSLYWYRQALGQGPEFLTYFNYEAQQDKSGLPNDRFSAERPEGSISTLTIQRTEQRDSAMYRCASSSRYNEQFFGPGTRLTVL.

The rearrangement links TRBV6-1 to TRBJ1-6; D call uncertain. The V gene's germline CDR1 is MNHNS and CDR2 SASEGT. The germline V and J ends were trimmed by 4 bases and 9 bases, with 16 bases remaining between them. This CDR3 has 15 residues. The CDR3: CASSGVVPGGSPLHF. The CDR3 DNA reads TGTGCCAGCAGTGGGGTGGTACCCGGCGGTTCACCCCTCCACTTT.

The chain recombines TRBV29-1 with TRBJ2-5, with 14 bases matching TRBD2. Losses at the gene ends were 0 bases for V and 3 bases for J; bases not matched to a gene: 9. Germline-derived CDR1 and CDR2 are SQVTM and ANQGSEA. CDR3 length: 18 residues. The CDR3 DNA is TGCAGCGTTGAAGAGGGGGGAAAGGGACTAGCGGGAGAAGAGACCCAGTACTTC. This encodes CSVEEGGKGLAGEETQYF.

V is TRBV7-8 and J is TRBJ2-7; 7 nucleotides agree with TRBD2. V shed 1 base, J shed 3 bases, and the junction held 9 bases outside the gene matches. Per germline, CDR1 SGHVS and CDR2 FQNEAQ. The CDR3 extends over 16 amino acids. CDR3 sequence (DNA): TGTGCCAGCAGCTTAGGAGGTCTAGCGGACCTCTACGAGCAGTACTTC. Its translation is CASSLGGLADLYEQYF.

The chain is built from TRBV6-5 and TRBJ1-2; 9 bases fit TRBD1. Trimming took 6 bases from V and 7 from J; bases not matched to a gene: 3. The CDR3 is 12 residues long. CDR1 MNHEY and CDR2 SVGAGI come from the germline V gene. The CDR3 DNA reads TGTGCCAGCAGATTACAGGGGGCTGGCTACACCTTC. Its protein is CASRLQGAGYTF.

The chain joins TRBV7-8 to TRBJ2-5, with D perhaps being TRBD1 or TRBD2 (5 bases each). This CDR3 has 14 amino acids. The V and J ends lost 5 bases and 2 bases respectively, with 12 bases between them. Germline V gene sequence: CDR1 SGHVS, CDR2 FQNEAQ. CDR3 amino acids: CASSLGDLQETQYF. CDR3 in DNA: TGTGCCAGCAGCCTAGGGGACCTGCAAGAGACCCAGTACTTC.

V gene TRBV7-3 combines with J gene TRBJ2-2; the match to TRBD2 covers 11 bases. This CDR3 contains 15 residues. The V gene end was trimmed by 5 bases and the J gene end by 4 bases; junction bases not matched to a gene: 3. CDR1 is SGHTA and CDR2 is FQGTGA in the germline V gene. The CDR3 reads CASSPTSGATGELFF. The CDR3 nucleotides are TGTGCCAGCAGCCCGACTAGCGGGGCCACCGGGGAGCTGTTTTTT.

Only one count was recorded for this clone. This sequence joins TRBV30 and TRBJ2-3; 15 nucleotides align to TRBD2. Per the germline V gene, CDR1 is GTSNPN and CDR2 is SVGIG (reference sequence). This CDR3 comprises 14 residues. V lost 5 bases, J lost 10 bases, and 7 bases stayed unmatched. CDR3 bases: TGTGCCTGGGCCGGGACTAGCGGGAGGACGGCGCAGTATTTT. The encoded protein is CAWAGTSGRTAQYF.

Turning to this clone: Other DNA sequences in this specimen translate into the identical CDR3. V usage is TRBV28 and J usage is TRBJ1-5; perhaps TRBD1 as D (5 bases). The CDR3 sequence is 16 residues long. Germline assignment: CDR1 MDHEN and CDR2 SYDVKM. V gave up 2 bases and J gave up 11 bases, with 22 bases separating them. The CDR3 region is CASSLPLGPLQSAQHF. CDR3 nucleotides: TGTGCCAGCAGTTTACCCTTGGGGCCCCTACAATCAGCCCAGCATTTT.

The chain's CDR3 is CASSEGTNYGYTF. DNA for the CDR3: TGTGCCAGCAGTGAAGGGACAAACTATGGCTACACCTTC. V usage is TRBV2 and J usage is TRBJ1-2; TRBD1 is a possible D gene (5 bases). Per the germline V gene, CDR1 is SNHLY and CDR2 is FYNNEI. V was clipped by 1 base and J by 2 bases, with 5 bases between them. The CDR3 contains 13 residues.